One and the same sample provided the 24 T cell receptor beta chains below, sequenced in a study of cytomegalovirus exposure and HLA in healthy donors. Researchers ran the PCR with 60 Vbeta and 13 Jbeta primers. Generated by immunoSEQ multiplex PCR, the TCRdb table keeps only in-frame clones and is missing some. This sample carries roughly 110,000 clones, roughly 80% of them seen once, and the ten largest clones take less than 3%. Specimen: PBMCs. The receptors originated from a female donor in good health and CMV-seronegative.

The chain is built from TRBV19 and TRBJ2-7; 7 nucleotides align to TRBD2. The V gene's germline CDR1 is LNHDA and CDR2 SQIVND (reference sequence). The CDR3 covers 14 residues. J was trimmed by 5 bases and V by 1 base; bases with no gene match: 5. CDR3: CASSIGITSDEQYF. CDR3 DNA sequence: TGTGCCAGTAGTATAGGGATAACTAGCGACGAGCAGTACTTC.

This chain connects TRBV5-1 to TRBJ1-4, with 7 nucleotides matching TRBD1. After removal of 4 bases from V and 0 bases from J, the junction contained 6 bases not matched to a gene. This CDR3 is built from 16 residues. From germline, CDR1 is SGHRS and CDR2 YFSETQ. CDR3 region: CASSAGQPATNEKLFF. The CDR3 DNA is TGCGCCAGCAGCGCGGGACAGCCCGCAACTAATGAAAAACTGTTTTTT. Full variable domain (outside the CDR3, taken from reference TRBV5-1 and TRBJ1-4): KAGVTQTPRYLIKTRGQQVTLSCSPISGHRSVSWYQQTPGQGLQFLFEYFSETQRNKGNFPGRFSGRQFSNSRSEMNVSTLELGDSALYLCASSAGQPATNEKLFFGSGTQLSVL.

V gene TRBV9 combines with J gene TRBJ1-1; D gene unclear. V was pared by 2 bases and J by 0 bases, with 5 bases between. Germline V gene lookup returns CDR1 SGDLS and CDR2 YYNGEE. The length of the CDR3 is 13 residues. The CDR3 here is CASSVAMNTEAFF. In DNA form, the CDR3 reads TGTGCCAGCAGCGTCGCGATGAACACTGAAGCTTTCTTT.

The chain couples TRBV7-6 to TRBJ2-5, with a weak D call TRBD2 (6 bases). The CDR3 covers 16 residues. CDR1 is SGHVS and CDR2 is FNYEAQ in the germline V gene. The V end was cut by 5 bases, the J end by 7 bases, with 23 bases between. The CDR3 reads CASSGGRQANGGTQYF. The CDR3 coding sequence is TGTGCCAGCAGCGGAGGGCGTCAGGCAAACGGAGGGACCCAGTACTTC. The whole variable domain, filled in from reference TRBV7-6 and TRBJ2-5, reads GAGVSQSPRYKVTKRGQDVALRCDPISGHVSLYWYRQALGQGPEFLTYFNYEAQQDKSGLPNDRFSAERPEGSISTLTIQRTEQRDSAMYRCASSGGRQANGGTQYFGPGTRLLVL.

The chain uses TRBV5-4 and TRBJ1-6; 7 bases fit TRBD1. Germline V gene sequence: CDR1 SGHNT, CDR2 YYREEE (reference sequence). J lost 10 bases, V lost 3 bases, and 19 bases had no gene match. This CDR3 comprises 18 residues. The CDR3 is CASSSEKTGSLRGSPLHF. CDR3 DNA: TGTGCCAGCAGCTCAGAAAAGACAGGGAGCCTGCGGGGCTCACCCCTCCACTTT. Full variable domain (missing parts from reference TRBV5-4 and TRBJ1-6): ETGVTQSPTHLIKTRGQQVTLRCSSQSGHNTVSWYQQALGQGPQFIFQYYREEENGRGNFPPRFSGLQFPNYSSELNVNALELDDSALYLCASSSEKTGSLRGSPLHFGNGTRLTVT.

V usage is TRBV10-3 and J usage is TRBJ2-3; possible D gene TRBD2, 6 bases. Germline lookup yields CDR1 ENHRY and CDR2 SYGVKD. The CDR3 runs 15 residues. V was pared by 4 bases and J by 4 bases, with 15 bases between. The CDR3 loop reads CAISAGGAGADTQYF. CDR3 DNA: TGTGCCATCAGTGCTGGCGGGGCCGGTGCAGATACGCAGTATTTT.

The genes are TRBV7-6 and TRBJ2-7, with 7 bases aligning to TRBD1. V dropped 3 bases and J dropped 2; count of bases not matched to a gene: 7. Germline assignment: CDR1 SGHVS and CDR2 FNYEAQ. The CDR3 spans 15 residues. The CDR3 is CASSFGQDPPYEQYF. The CDR3 DNA follows: TGTGCCAGCAGCTTCGGACAGGACCCCCCCTACGAGCAGTACTTC.

CDR3: CASSRGTSGLYEQYF. CDR3 sequence (DNA): TGCGCCAGCAGCCGTGGGACTAGCGGCCTCTACGAGCAGTACTTC. The rearrangement uses TRBV10-2 and TRBJ2-7; 11 bases align to TRBD2. J lost 3 bases, V lost 6 bases, and 7 bases had no gene match. Per germline, CDR1 WSHSY and CDR2 SAAADI. This CDR3 has 15 amino acids.

The CDR3 DNA reads TGCGCCAGCAGCTTAGCGGGGGGGATAAACATTCAGTACTTC. This codes for CASSLAGGINIQYF. The V and J genes are TRBV5-1 and TRBJ2-4; TRBD2 matches at 10 bases. CDR3 length: 14 amino acids. Germline CDR1 and CDR2: SGHRS and YFSETQ. V gave up 2 bases and J gave up 6 bases; unmatched junction bases: 2. The full variable domain, rest sourced from reference TRBV5-1 and TRBJ2-4, is KAGVTQTPRYLIKTRGQQVTLSCSPISGHRSVSWYQQTPGQGLQFLFEYFSETQRNKGNFPGRFSGRQFSNSRSEMNVSTLELGDSALYLCASSLAGGINIQYFGAGTRLSVL.

V and J are TRBV5-1 and TRBJ1-1; 9 nucleotides agree with TRBD1. With 4 bases clipped from V and 1 base from J, the junction kept 8 bases outside the gene matches. In germline, CDR1 is SGHRS, CDR2 YFSETQ. This CDR3 comprises 16 residues. Here the CDR3 DNA reads TGCGCCAGCAGCCTAGGGACAGGGCGGGGGAACACTGAAGCTTTCTTT. It codes for CASSLGTGRGNTEAFF.

V gene TRBV18 combines with J gene TRBJ1-2; no clear D. This CDR3 is built from 12 residues. Deletions cut 2 bases from V and 6 bases from J, with 7 bases between. The germline V gene encodes CDR1 KGHSH and CDR2 LQKENI. The CDR3 bases are TGTGCCAGCTCACCAAGTTTAGATGGCTACACCTTC. Its translation: CASSPSLDGYTF. Based on the CDR3 plus reference TRBV18 and TRBJ1-2, the full variable domain is NAGVMQNPRHLVRRRGQEARLRCSPMKGHSHVYWYRQLPEEGLKFMVYLQKENIIDESGMPKERFSAEFPKEGPSILRIQQVVRGDSAAYFCASSPSLDGYTFGSGTRLTVV.

V usage is TRBV27 and J usage is TRBJ2-3; 8 nucleotides align to TRBD2. The junction had 17 bases not matched to a gene; V was cut back by 7 bases and J by 2 bases. Germline V CDR1 and CDR2: MNHEY, SMNVEV (reference sequence). CDR3 length: 18 amino acids. The CDR3 coding sequence is TGTGCCAGCACCATGTCCTCCCCGGGGGGGCCCCACACAGATACGCAGTATTTT. Amino acid sequence: CASTMSSPGGPHTDTQYF.

The chain joins TRBV29-1 to TRBJ1-2; D call uncertain. Per the germline V gene, CDR1 is SQVTM and CDR2 is ANQGSEA. The CDR3 is 16 residues long. Trimming cost V 4 bases and J 5 bases, with 23 bases left between them. The CDR3 DNA reads TGCAGCGTTGTCGGACGCCAACCCGGAGAGGGTTATGGCTACACCTTC. It is translated as CSVVGRQPGEGYGYTF.

The genes are TRBV5-1 and TRBJ2-3; D is perhaps TRBD1 (6 bases). From germline, CDR1 is SGHRS and CDR2 YFSETQ. The CDR3 covers 16 residues. V lost 0 bases and J 1 base, leaving 12 bases between the germline ends. The CDR3 is CASSLGWQGRTDTQYF. Here the CDR3 DNA reads TGCGCCAGCAGCTTGGGTTGGCAGGGGCGCACAGATACGCAGTATTTT.

V gene TRBV9 combines with J gene TRBJ1-1; D gene ambiguous. The CDR3 sequence is 14 residues long. V was trimmed by 0 bases and J by 2 bases, leaving 8 bases between them. Germline CDR1 reads SGDLS; CDR2 reads YYNGEE. The DNA for the CDR3 is TGTGCCAGCAGCGTAGGCCAGGTAAACACTGAAGCTTTCTTT. Translated, it gives CASSVGQVNTEAFF.

The rearrangement links TRBV30 to TRBJ1-1, with TRBD1 as a possible D gene (5 bases). CDR1 is GTSNPN and CDR2 is SVGIG in the germline V gene (reference sequence). Trimming took off 3 bases at V and 1 base at J, with 18 bases between the two ends. This CDR3 is 16 amino acids long. CDR3 coding DNA: TGTGCCTGGAGCAAATGGGGGGGACTTTCGAACACTGAAGCTTTCTTT. It is translated as CAWSKWGGLSNTEAFF.

This clone was observed once. The gene calls are TRBV28 and TRBJ1-6; 7 nucleotides match TRBD1. The germline CDR1 and CDR2 sequences are MDHEN and SYDVKM. V lost 5 bases to trimming and J lost 7 bases; unmatched junction nucleotides: 8. The CDR3 runs to 15 residues. CDR3 nucleotide sequence: TGTGCCAGCAGTCCGAGGACAGGAAAGAATTCACCCCTCCACTTT. Translating gives CASSPRTGKNSPLHF.

This clone was observed a handful of times. The chain recombines TRBV29-1 with TRBJ2-1; the match to TRBD1 covers 10 bases. After removal of 4 bases from V and 7 bases from J, the junction contained 4 bases not matched to a gene. This CDR3 comprises 13 residues. Germline V gene lookup returns CDR1 SQVTM and CDR2 ANQGSEA. The CDR3 spells CSVGDRGANEQFF. For the CDR3, the DNA is TGCAGCGTTGGGGACAGGGGCGCAAATGAGCAGTTCTTC.

The chain is built from TRBV13 and TRBJ2-7; D remains ambiguous. This CDR3 contains 11 residues. Trimming removed 0 bases from V and 5 bases from J, with 2 bases in between. Germline CDR1 and CDR2: PRHDT and FYEKMQ (reference sequence). The CDR3 here is CASSLGNEQYF. CDR3 DNA sequence: TGTGCCAGCAGCTTAGGTAACGAGCAGTACTTC. The whole variable domain, remainder taken from reference TRBV13 and TRBJ2-7, is AAGVIQSPRHLIKEKRETATLKCYPIPRHDTVYWYQQGPGQDPQFLISFYEKMQSDKGSIPDRFSAQQFSDYHSELNMSSLELGDSALYFCASSLGNEQYFGPGTRLTVT.

This chain links TRBV10-3 with TRBJ2-3, with 8 bases identical to TRBD1. Per germline, CDR1 ENHRY and CDR2 SYGVKD. V shed 6 bases, J shed 5 bases, and the junction held 4 bases outside the gene matches. This CDR3 is 13 amino acids long. The CDR3 nucleotides are TGTGCCATCAGGACAGGGGAGGAAGATACGCAGTATTTT. Amino acids: CAIRTGEEDTQYF.

This chain uses TRBV7-9 with TRBJ2-1; D is possibly TRBD2 (5 bases). This CDR3 is built from 15 residues. Germline values: CDR1 SEHNR, CDR2 FQNEAQ (reference sequence). The V and J ends lost 5 bases and 0 bases respectively, with 11 bases between them. The CDR3 is CASSRGRNSYNEQFF. In DNA form, the CDR3 reads TGTGCCAGCAGCCGGGGAAGGAACTCCTACAATGAGCAGTTCTTC.

The V gene is TRBV11-2, the J gene TRBJ2-1; D ambiguous. This CDR3 contains 14 residues. Trimming took 2 bases from V and 8 from J, leaving 13 bases between them. Germline V CDR1 and CDR2: SGHAT, FQNNGV. CDR3 region: CASSLIPSQDEQFF. Here the CDR3 DNA reads TGTGCCAGCAGCTTAATCCCCTCCCAGGATGAGCAGTTCTTC.

This clone has only a few counts. The rearrangement uses TRBV12-5 and TRBJ2-5; 8 bases align to TRBD1. J was trimmed by 0 bases and V by 6 bases; bases with no gene match: 3. The CDR3 spans 14 residues. The germline gives CDR1 LGHNT, CDR2 FRNRAP. For the CDR3, the DNA is TGTGCTAGTGGGGACAGGGTCGACCAAGAGACCCAGTACTTC. Residues: CASGDRVDQETQYF. Looking up the rest from reference TRBV12-5 and TRBJ2-5 gives the full variable domain: DARVTQTPRHKVTEMGQEVTMRCQPILGHNTVFWYRQTMMQGLELLAYFRNRAPLDDSGMPKDRFSAEMPDATLATLKIQPSEPRDSAVYFCASGDRVDQETQYFGPGTRLLVL.

The gene calls are TRBV2 and TRBJ1-1; D remains ambiguous. Trimming took off 4 bases at V and 8 bases at J, with 8 bases between the two ends. The CDR3 is 11 residues long. The germline CDR1 and CDR2 sequences are SNHLY and FYNNEI. The chain's CDR3 is CASSVEFEAFF. The CDR3 bases are TGTGCCAGCAGTGTAGAGTTCGAAGCTTTCTTT.